A single TCR beta chain is shown here with its context. Its cognate antigen has yet to be identified. Base qualities are not provided; no much larger clone lies one nucleotide away. The CDR3 regions of human TCRbeta chains were analyzed by immunosequencing. As for the authors' bioinformatics: Repertoire TCRs were checked for matches against a reference library of SARS-CoV-2-specific TCRs that had been generated using the MIRA antigen-specificity platform. Breadth was defined as the fraction of unique TCRs that were SARS-CoV-2-associated. Depth was defined as the fraction of total T cells that were SARS-CoV-2-associated. Using the MIRA data, each spike-specific TCR was assigned both to the spike region to which the TCR was reactive and to a CD4 or CD8 class. Log10-transformed breadth and depth values were compared by one-way ANOVA with Sidak's multiple comparisons tests. Drawn from immuneACCESS, this table holds only the in-frame rearrangements with V and J called that TCRdb kept. Clones are partly lost; checked studies trace under half to an unresolved V gene and leave the rest unexplained. V, J and clone size are those of that table, while D and trimming were read from the DNA. The sample table holds about 120,000 clones, of which about nine tenths were seen once. Less than 9% of the sample rests with the top ten.

These data come from a study of T cell responses to AZD1222 COVID-19 vaccine (dated by TCRdb to the early 2020s). Study-level background: AZD1222 recipients given second doses at about 4 weeks or at about 12 weeks were pooled, since spike-specific TCR depth and breadth were not found to differ between the two schedules. TCR sequencing covered fewer than 250 trial participants: 207 given two doses of AZD1222 and around 25 given two doses of MenACWY control vaccine. Enrollment into the trials was organized by age into subgroups of 18-55, 56-69 and 70-plus years, and those subgroups contained approximately 150, 30 and 60 TCR-sequenced participants, respectively. The investigation overall reported the following: Because no samples from the day 14 peak response were available, repertoires could be characterized only after the peak T cell response. After two AZD1222 doses, both the breadth and the depth of spike-specific TCRs were significantly higher than at day 0 and than in MenACWY recipients. Most participants were white British and females outnumbered males, and the authors suggested that clonal diversity may have been underestimated. Only five or six AZD1222 recipients were SARS-CoV-2 seropositive at baseline, limiting conclusions about previously exposed vaccinees. In the small 56-69-year group, the increase in depth fell short of significance, most likely because of low power. The whole spike protein was spanned by vaccine-associated CD4 TCRs, and dominant responses were seen in regions 160-218 and 743-854. Reportedly, almost half of the unique spike-specific TCRs recognized epitopes lying outside the regions that are mutated in the B.1.351 and B.1.1.7 variants.

The time point label, as the study defines it: baseline before first vaccination. Samples from vaccinated people were obtained from the UK trials COV001 and COV002, which included a single-blind randomized controlled phase 2/3 trial of AZD1222 (ChAdOx1 nCoV-19) in healthy adults. For TCRbeta chain sequencing, PBMC samples from trial participants were taken at day 0 and at day 28 after the second dose. The CDR3 spans 15 residues, from the cysteine through the phenylalanine. The kept DNA is CDR3 alone, 45 bases in frame from the first base. From a lookup of the germline V gene (reference sequence), CDR1 and CDR2 are LNHDA and SQIVND. V is pared back by 1 base and J by 3 bases, with 13 bases lying between the germline termini.

This specimen consisted of peripheral blood, obtained on day 0 of AZD1222 vaccination. The V gene is TRBV19 and the J gene is TRBJ2-7, with the D segment identity uncertain. The TCR comes from an adult in good health. CDR3 reads: CASSIGPQHLYEQYF. The DNA sequence follows: TGTGCCAGTAGTATAGGTCCCCAGCACCTCTACGAGCAGTACTTC.